This T cell receptor (beta chain) appears in the sequencing data of a study of CD8+CD57+ T cells in acquired aplastic anemia. Overall study: Sorted CD4+ and CD8+ cells gave a mean 3.2 ug DNA, range roughly 0.2 to 27.4 ug. The study, taken as a whole, reports: No significant difference in CD8+ Simpson's diversity was found between patients and controls. Found in both controls and patients were twenty-nine CD8+ CDR3 sequences.

This clonotype was seen repeatedly, ten times or more. Antigen: not known. The CDR3 totals 14 residues. Trimming shortened V by 4 bases and J by 8 bases, and 17 bases separated the two germline ends. Per the germline V gene, CDR1 is SGHTA and CDR2 is FQGNSA. The authors sequenced patients whose flow cytometry had shown CD8+CD57+ cell expansion. Patients were untreated when blood was sampled. The template used for profiling TCR beta VDJ and CDR3 was genomic DNA. TCRdb re-called the reads with MiXCR, one entry per CDR3 protein. The sample contains more than 150,000 distinct CDR3 sequences, around 48% of which appear only once.

The TCR sequence derives from a human donor with aplastic anemia. The sequenced sample consisted of sorted CD4+, CD8+, or CD8+CD57+ T cells (not recorded which) from PBMCs. The chain links TRBV7-2 to TRBJ1-2; perhaps TRBD1 as D (6 bases). CDR3 amino acids: CASSSYRVLKGYTF. Written as DNA, the CDR3 is TGTGCCAGCAGCTCTTACAGGGTTCTTAAGGGCTACACCTTC.